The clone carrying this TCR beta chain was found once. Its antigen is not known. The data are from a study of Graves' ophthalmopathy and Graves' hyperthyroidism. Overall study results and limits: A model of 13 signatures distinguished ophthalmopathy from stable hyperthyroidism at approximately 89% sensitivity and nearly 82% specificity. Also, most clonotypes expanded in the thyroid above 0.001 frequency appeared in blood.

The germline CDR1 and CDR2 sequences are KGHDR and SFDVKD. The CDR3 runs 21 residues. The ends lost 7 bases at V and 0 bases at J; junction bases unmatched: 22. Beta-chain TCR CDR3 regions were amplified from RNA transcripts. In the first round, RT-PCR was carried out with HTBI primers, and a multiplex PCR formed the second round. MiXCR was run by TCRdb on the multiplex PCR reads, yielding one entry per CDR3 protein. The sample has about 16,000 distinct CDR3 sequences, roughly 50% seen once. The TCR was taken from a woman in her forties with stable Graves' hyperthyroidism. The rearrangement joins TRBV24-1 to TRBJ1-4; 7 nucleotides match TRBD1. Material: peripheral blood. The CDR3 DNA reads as TGTGCCACCAGCCACCTGATCCGACCCGGACAGGCAGGTGCAACTAATGAAAAACTGTTTTTT. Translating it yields CATSHLIRPGQAGATNEKLFF.